These 4 T cell receptor beta chains came from one sample sequenced in a study of a mutant IDH1 vaccine in newly diagnosed glioma. For these receptors, no antigen is known. The time point was: week 47, end of study. Vaccination comprised doses that each held 300 ug of mutant IDH1 20-mer peptide, plus topical imiquimod. The repertoire was sequenced with immunoSEQ multiplex PCR; TCRdb's copy has only in-frame clones and lacks some. The table includes tens of thousands of clones, approximately 92% detected once. The sequenced sample was PBMCs, obtained from a glioma patient whose treatment included an IDH1 peptide vaccine. All receptors derive from a middle-aged woman with glioma.

The chain combines TRBV7-2 with TRBJ2-2; D might be TRBD2 (6 bases). The CDR3 totals 16 residues. Germline CDR1 reads SGHTA; CDR2 reads FQGNSA. The V end lost 0 bases, the J end lost 4 bases, and 12 bases lay between the germline ends. The CDR3 spells CASSLARLGATGELFF. The CDR3 DNA is TGTGCCAGCAGCTTAGCCCGACTAGGGGCCACCGGGGAGCTGTTTTTT.

The gene calls are TRBV5-1 and TRBJ2-3; D tentatively fits TRBD1 or TRBD2 (5 bases each). Looked up from germline, CDR1 is SGHRS and CDR2 is YFSETQ. Trimming took 1 base from V and 2 from J, leaving 14 bases between them. CDR3 length: 16 residues. DNA of the CDR3: TGCGCCAGCAGCTTGTGGGGCGGGTCCTCCACAGATACGCAGTATTTT. Translation: CASSLWGGSSTDTQYF. Full variable domain (rest looked up from reference TRBV5-1 and TRBJ2-3): KAGVTQTPRYLIKTRGQQVTLSCSPISGHRSVSWYQQTPGQGLQFLFEYFSETQRNKGNFPGRFSGRQFSNSRSEMNVSTLELGDSALYLCASSLWGGSSTDTQYFGPGTRLTVL.

The CDR3 reads CASSGRDSLNTEAFF. In DNA, the CDR3 is TGTGCCAGCAGCGGACGGGACAGCCTGAACACTGAAGCTTTCTTT. The V gene is TRBV5-4, the J gene TRBJ1-1; 7 bases match TRBD1. The CDR3 contains 15 residues. Looked up from germline, CDR1 is SGHNT and CDR2 is YYREEE (reference sequence). V lost 4 bases to trimming and J lost 0 bases; unmatched junction nucleotides: 6.

The gene calls are TRBV7-8 and TRBJ2-7, with 11 bases matching TRBD2. After removal of 5 bases from V and 2 bases from J, the junction contained 8 bases not matched to a gene. This CDR3 is built from 16 residues. CDR1 is SGHVS and CDR2 is FQNEAQ in the germline V gene. The DNA of the CDR3 is TGTGCCAGCAGCAGGGGACTAGCGGTAAACCCCTACGAGCAGTACTTC. Amino acids: CASSRGLAVNPYEQYF.